The 21 T cell receptor beta chains below were found in one sample sequenced in a study of T cells after yellow fever vaccination. A single record per CDR3 protein comes from TCRdb applying MiXCR to the 5' RACE reads. The sample lists a few hundred thousand distinct CDR3 sequences, around 3.6% occurring once. The sequencing used PBMCs, collected on the day of the yellow fever booster vaccination. The receptor set was obtained from a man aged 18-30 years who received the YFV17D yellow fever vaccine.

This clonotype was counted only a few times. J is TRBJ2-5 and V is TRBV12-2; TRBD1, the table's D call, lacks a check against the DNA. TRBV12-2 is deemed a pseudogene. This CDR3 is built from 17 residues. CDR3 sequence reads: CASRLAFGGGRQETQYF. In DNA, the CDR3 is TGTGCAAGTCGCTTAGCGTTCGGCGGGGGCAGACAAGAGACCCAGTACTTC.

The chain couples TRBV20-1 to TRBJ2-3; TRBD2 is a possible D gene (5 bases). Per the germline V gene, CDR1 is DFQATT and CDR2 is SNEGSKA (reference sequence). The CDR3 length is 14 residues. Trimming took off 3 bases at V and 2 bases at J, with 12 bases between the two ends. The CDR3 region is CSASGWENTDTQYF. The CDR3 coding sequence is TGCAGTGCTAGCGGGTGGGAGAACACAGATACGCAGTATTTT.

This chain links TRBV18 with TRBJ1-1; possible D gene TRBD1, 5 bases. The CDR3 is made up of 14 amino acids. The germline CDR1 and CDR2 sequences are KGHSH and LQKENI. Trimming took 3 bases from V and 5 from J, leaving 13 bases between them. CDR3 nucleotide sequence: TGTGCCAGCTCACCCCTCGACCAGGGAACTGAAGCTTTCTTT. This gives the protein CASSPLDQGTEAFF.

Ten or more counts support this clonotype. This chain uses TRBV11-2 with TRBJ1-1, with 8 nucleotides matching TRBD1. The length of the CDR3 is 16 residues. Unmatched junction bases numbered 8, after V lost 5 bases and J lost 0 bases. Looked up from germline, CDR1 is SGHAT and CDR2 is FQNNGV. The CDR3 region has the DNA TGTGCCAGCAGCCCCGGACAGGGAGGAATGAACACTGAAGCTTTCTTT. This translates into CASSPGQGGMNTEAFF.

This chain joins TRBV24-1 and TRBJ2-2; possible D gene TRBD2, 6 bases. Germline assignment: CDR1 KGHDR and CDR2 SFDVKD. V lost 5 bases, J lost 6 bases, and 27 bases lay in between. The CDR3 extends over 19 amino acids. The CDR3: CATSAAGPRVITVPGELFF. In nucleotides, the CDR3 is TGTGCCACCAGTGCCGCGGGGCCTCGGGTAATCACAGTCCCCGGGGAGCTGTTTTTT.

This clonotype has only a few counts. The chain links TRBV27 to TRBJ2-5; 7 bases map to TRBD2. The V segment lost 4 bases and the J segment 4 bases; nucleotides outside the gene matches: 12. Looked up from germline, CDR1 is MNHEY and CDR2 is SMNVEV (reference sequence). The CDR3 has 16 residues. CDR3 region: CASSSLSGGSLETQYF. CDR3 bases: TGTGCCAGCAGTTCCCTCTCGGGAGGATCACTAGAGACCCAGTACTTC.

The rearrangement joins TRBV20-1 to TRBJ2-3, with D perhaps given as TRBD1 or TRBD2 (5 bases each). The V end lost 0 bases, the J end lost 2 bases, and 15 bases lay between the germline ends. Germline CDR1 reads DFQATT; CDR2 reads SNEGSKA (reference sequence). The CDR3 extends over 16 amino acids. As DNA, the CDR3 is TGCAGTGCTAGAGATGTGAGGGGCGCTAACACAGATACGCAGTATTTT. This gives the protein CSARDVRGANTDTQYF.

This clonotype occurred a few times. J is TRBJ2-7 and V is TRBV7-2, with D possibly being TRBD1 (6 bases). V lost 1 base and J 0 bases, leaving 10 bases between the germline ends. In germline, CDR1 is SGHTA, CDR2 FQGNSA. The length of the CDR3 is 15 residues. The CDR3 sequence: CASSLVRGYSYEQYF. CDR3 sequence (DNA): TGTGCCAGCAGCTTAGTTAGGGGGTACTCCTACGAGCAGTACTTC.

J is TRBJ1-5 and V is TRBV18; maybe TRBD1 (5 bases). This CDR3 spans 14 amino acids. The V end lost 1 base, the J end lost 4 bases, and 8 bases lay between the germline ends. The V gene's germline CDR1 is KGHSH and CDR2 LQKENI. CDR3: CASSPQQDNQPQHF. Here the CDR3 DNA reads TGTGCCAGCTCACCACAACAGGATAATCAGCCCCAGCATTTT. Drawing the rest from reference TRBV18 and TRBJ1-5, the complete variable domain is NAGVMQNPRHLVRRRGQEARLRCSPMKGHSHVYWYRQLPEEGLKFMVYLQKENIIDESGMPKERFSAEFPKEGPSILRIQQVVRGDSAAYFCASSPQQDNQPQHFGDGTRLSIL.

This clonotype was picked up many times. The CDR3 coding sequence is TGTGCCAGCAGAACCGGGACTAGCGACCGGGATGAGCAGTTCTTC. This translates into CASRTGTSDRDEQFF. This rearrangement joins TRBV7-2 to TRBJ2-1, with 10 bases matching TRBD2. V was pared by 6 bases and J by 8 bases, with 10 bases of the junction left unmatched. The CDR3 covers 15 residues. The V gene's germline CDR1 is SGHTA and CDR2 FQGNSA.

This clonotype has a count of ten or more. The chain is built from TRBV5-1 and TRBJ2-2; perhaps TRBD2 as D (6 bases). CDR1 is SGHRS, CDR2 YFSETQ, per germline. Trimming removed 6 bases at V and 2 bases at J, with 11 bases between. The CDR3 is 14 residues long. CDR3 nucleotides: TGCGCCAGCAAGGCGGCGGGAAACACCGGGGAGCTGTTTTTT. This sequence encodes CASKAAGNTGELFF.

The sample holds many counts of this clonotype. This chain joins TRBV27 and TRBJ2-2; maybe TRBD2 (5 bases). The CDR3 has 15 residues. Trimming pared 7 bases from V and 1 base from J, leaving 13 bases between. Germline values: CDR1 MNHEY, CDR2 SMNVEV (reference sequence). The DNA for the CDR3 is TGTGCCAGCACCTTATATCGGGGGAACACCGGGGAGCTGTTTTTT. Translation: CASTLYRGNTGELFF.

The V call is TRBV5-4, the J call TRBJ1-6, with D maybe TRBD1 (5 bases). Looked up from germline, CDR1 is SGHNT and CDR2 is YYREEE (reference sequence). Trimming took 5 bases from V and 5 from J, leaving 14 bases between them. CDR3 length equals 15 residues. The CDR3 DNA reads TGTGCCAGCAGACCCAGGGTTTCCGATAATTCACCCCTCCACTTT. This sequence encodes CASRPRVSDNSPLHF.

This chain joins TRBV5-1 and TRBJ2-1, with a possible D match to TRBD2 (7 bases). CDR1 and CDR2 (germline): SGHRS, YFSETQ. V lost 0 bases and J lost 0, with 13 bases in between. This CDR3 has 17 residues. The CDR3: CASSLGIGGRSYNEQFF. The CDR3 DNA reads TGCGCCAGCAGCTTGGGGATCGGGGGGCGCTCCTACAATGAGCAGTTCTTC. Together with reference TRBV5-1 and TRBJ2-1, the CDR3 gives the full variable domain: KAGVTQTPRYLIKTRGQQVTLSCSPISGHRSVSWYQQTPGQGLQFLFEYFSETQRNKGNFPGRFSGRQFSNSRSEMNVSTLELGDSALYLCASSLGIGGRSYNEQFFGPGTRLTVL.

In its sample, this clonotype was seen many times. This chain joins TRBV5-1 and TRBJ2-1; D call uncertain. The CDR3 runs 15 residues. CDR1 and CDR2 from the germline V gene are SGHRS and YFSETQ. The V and J ends lost 1 base and 0 bases respectively, with 8 bases between them. CDR3 sequence reads: CASSLWGISYNEQFF. CDR3 in DNA: TGCGCCAGCAGCTTGTGGGGTATCTCCTACAATGAGCAGTTCTTC.

V is TRBV12-3 or TRBV12-4 and J is TRBJ1-2; a possible D gene is TRBD1 (5 bases). The CDR3 sequence is 15 residues long. V gave up 3 bases and J gave up 7 bases, with 18 bases separating them. This CDR3 reads CASSLSFRELIGYTF. DNA for the CDR3: TGTGCCAGCAGTTTGTCTTTCAGGGAATTGATTGGCTACACCTTC.

The chain uses TRBV3-1 and TRBJ2-5, with unresolved D. The CDR3 contains 14 residues. Per germline, CDR1 LGHDT and CDR2 YNNKEL (reference sequence). V was shortened by 1 base and J by 3 bases, with 9 bases between the two germline ends. CDR3 nucleotides: TGTGCCAGCAGCCAAGGGGCAGAAAAAGAGACCCAGTACTTC. Amino acid sequence: CASSQGAEKETQYF.

This clonotype has just a few counts. The J gene is TRBJ2-2, the V gene TRBV2; D is possibly TRBD1 (6 bases). Trimming left V 6 bases short and J 3 bases short, with 11 bases between. Germline V gene lookup returns CDR1 SNHLY and CDR2 FYNNEI. There are 14 residues in the CDR3. Here the CDR3 reads CASSRDTDTGELFF. CDR3 sequence (DNA): TGTGCCAGCAGCCGGGACACGGACACCGGGGAGCTGTTTTTT.

This clonotype was seen a few times. The CDR3, as DNA: TGTGCCAGCAGTTCCCCGGGACAGGGAAACAATGAGCAGTTCTTC. Encoded protein: CASSSPGQGNNEQFF. The genes are TRBV12-3 or TRBV12-4 and TRBJ2-1, with 9 bases fitting TRBD1. The J segment lost 5 bases and the V segment lost 4 bases, leaving 6 bases of the junction unmatched. CDR3 length: 15 amino acids.

Many counts were recorded for this clonotype. The chain uses TRBV7-2 and TRBJ2-3; D possibly corresponds to TRBD2 (6 bases). This CDR3 has 14 amino acids. In germline, CDR1 is SGHTA, CDR2 FQGNSA. Trimming cost V 5 bases and J 3 bases, with 12 bases left between them. CDR3 sequence reads: CASSRRRVTDTQYF. The CDR3 DNA reads TGTGCCAGCAGCCGTCGGAGGGTGACAGATACGCAGTATTTT.

Many counts were recorded for this clonotype. This chain uses TRBV7-2 with TRBJ2-2; 10 nucleotides align to TRBD2. The CDR3 contains 18 residues. Germline V gives CDR1 SGHTA, CDR2 FQGNSA. J lost 6 bases, V lost 5 bases, and 15 bases had no gene match. The DNA of the CDR3 is TGTGCCAGCAGCCCATCGATGAGCGGGGGGGCCTTCGCCGGGGAGCTGTTTTTT. The encoded protein is CASSPSMSGGAFAGELFF.